These T cell receptor beta chains were read from a single sample in a study of T cells in Graves' hyperthyroidism and ophthalmopathy. TCRdb passed the multiplex PCR reads through MiXCR, listing each CDR3 protein once. The sample gives roughly 600,000 distinct CDR3 sequences, more than 12% of which show up once; about 12% is in the top ten. Sequenced sample: blood. These receptors were obtained from a woman aged 45-65 years with Graves' ophthalmopathy. CDR3s include the opening cysteine and the closing phenylalanine or tryptophan. The D gene is left open where the match is weak. Size is omitted from some rows. Given values are once, few, many or a class for expanded clones.

v_call: TRBV9
clone_size: few
d_call: TRBD1
j_call: TRBJ2-2
cdr3_nt: TGTGCCAGCAGCGAGAGGGGGACAGGGGTCGACACCGGGGAGCTGTTTTTT
cdr3_aa: CASSERGTGVDTGELFF

v_call: TRBV29-1
clone_size: NA
d_call: NA
j_call: TRBJ2-1
cdr3_nt: TGCAGCGTTGTTGCGGACGCCTACAATGAGCAGTTCTTC
cdr3_aa: CSVVADAYNEQFF

v_call: TRBV9
clone_size: NA
d_call: NA
j_call: TRBJ2-1
cdr3_nt: TGTGCCAGCAGCGTAGAACCCAGATACAATGAGCAGTTCTTC
cdr3_aa: CASSVEPRYNEQFF

v_call: TRBV15
clone_size: NA
d_call: NA
j_call: TRBJ1-6
cdr3_nt: TGTGCCACCAGCAGAGGAATTGGGAATTCACCCCTCCACTTT
cdr3_aa: CATSRGIGNSPLHF

v_call: TRBV15
clone_size: NA
d_call: TRBD2
j_call: TRBJ2-3
cdr3_nt: TGTGCCACCAGCAGACACGGGGGTGTCGGGACTATCCGCACAGATACGCAGTATTTT
cdr3_aa: CATSRHGGVGTIRTDTQYF

v_call: TRBV7-9
clone_size: few
d_call: NA
j_call: TRBJ2-5
cdr3_nt: TGTGCCAGCAGACCCGCCAGGGTATTTCAAGAGACCCAGTACTTC
cdr3_aa: CASRPARVFQETQYF

v_call: TRBV7-2
clone_size: NA
d_call: TRBD1
j_call: TRBJ2-2
cdr3_nt: TGTGCCAGCAGCTTTTGGGACAGGGGGCTGTTTTTT
cdr3_aa: CASSFWDRGLFF

v_call: TRBV4-3
clone_size: few
d_call: TRBD2
j_call: TRBJ2-5
cdr3_nt: TGCGCCAGCAGCCTTGGACTAGCGGGAGACCTGCGGGAGACCCAGTACTTC
cdr3_aa: CASSLGLAGDLRETQYF

v_call: TRBV7-2
clone_size: many
d_call: NA
j_call: TRBJ2-1
cdr3_nt: TGTGCCAGCAGCTTTGCCCACGGCGATGAGCAGTTCTTC
cdr3_aa: CASSFAHGDEQFF

v_call: TRBV9
clone_size: NA
d_call: TRBD2
j_call: TRBJ2-1
cdr3_nt: TGTGCCAGCAGCGTAGGTTCGCGGGAGGGATTTGAGCAGTTCTTC
cdr3_aa: CASSVGSREGFEQFF

v_call: TRBV7-9
clone_size: many
d_call: TRBD1
j_call: TRBJ2-1
cdr3_nt: TGTGCCAGCAGCCCCGGGACAGGGCAGTTCTTC
cdr3_aa: CASSPGTGQFF

v_call: TRBV9
clone_size: many
d_call: NA
j_call: TRBJ2-7
cdr3_nt: TGTGCCAGCAGCGTAGGAGAGGGGCCAAGGCGGGAGCAGTACTTC
cdr3_aa: CASSVGEGPRREQYF

v_call: TRBV5-1
clone_size: many
d_call: NA
j_call: TRBJ1-6
cdr3_nt: TGCGCCAGCAGCCTGAGGACCATCCAAGGATCACCCCTCCACTTT
cdr3_aa: CASSLRTIQGSPLHF

v_call: TRBV5-1
clone_size: NA
d_call: TRBD1
j_call: TRBJ2-5
cdr3_nt: TGCGCCAGCAGCCCGGACAGGGGATGGGAGACCCAGTACTTC
cdr3_aa: CASSPDRGWETQYF

v_call: TRBV28
clone_size: NA
d_call: NA
j_call: TRBJ2-1
cdr3_nt: TGTGCCAGCAGTTCCTCGACGGATCCCTACGAGCAGTTCTTC
cdr3_aa: CASSSSTDPYEQFF

v_call: TRBV6-5
clone_size: NA
d_call: NA
j_call: TRBJ2-5
cdr3_nt: TGTGCCAGCAGTTACATAGGGAATCAAGAGACCCAGTACTTC
cdr3_aa: CASSYIGNQETQYF

v_call: TRBV9
clone_size: many
d_call: NA
j_call: TRBJ1-4
cdr3_nt: TGTGCCAGCAGCGTATCGGCTGGGAGTGAAAAACTGTTTTTT
cdr3_aa: CASSVSAGSEKLFF

v_call: TRBV5-5
clone_size: few
d_call: NA
j_call: TRBJ2-2
cdr3_nt: TGTGCCAGCAGCTTGGTACAGAAGAACACCGGGGAGCTGTTTTTT
cdr3_aa: CASSLVQKNTGELFF

v_call: TRBV4-3
clone_size: many
d_call: TRBD1
j_call: TRBJ2-7
cdr3_nt: TGCGCCAGCAGCCAAGATGGACAGGGCGCCGACAGCGAGCAGTACTTC
cdr3_aa: CASSQDGQGADSEQYF

v_call: TRBV28
clone_size: NA
d_call: TRBD1
j_call: TRBJ1-1
cdr3_nt: TGTGCCAGCAGCAGGGGGGAGACCCAGGGCACTGAAGCTTTCTTT
cdr3_aa: CASSRGETQGTEAFF

v_call: TRBV20-1
clone_size: many
d_call: NA
j_call: TRBJ1-3
cdr3_nt: TGCAGTGCTAGAGATCTGGGGGGAAACACCATATATTTT
cdr3_aa: CSARDLGGNTIYF

v_call: TRBV27
clone_size: few
d_call: NA
j_call: TRBJ2-5
cdr3_nt: TGTGCCAGCAGTTTTGGGTCGGGGGCCACCCCGGAGACCCAGTACTTC
cdr3_aa: CASSFGSGATPETQYF

v_call: TRBV2
clone_size: many
d_call: TRBD2
j_call: TRBJ2-2
cdr3_nt: TGTGCCAGCAACCCGACTAGCGGGAGCAACACCGGGGAGCTGTTTTTT
cdr3_aa: CASNPTSGSNTGELFF

v_call: TRBV15
clone_size: NA
d_call: TRBD2
j_call: TRBJ2-3
cdr3_nt: TGTGCCACCAGCGCGGGGCGGGGTCGGGGGGTGGATACGCAGTATTTT
cdr3_aa: CATSAGRGRGVDTQYF

v_call: TRBV28
clone_size: few
d_call: TRBD2
j_call: TRBJ2-2
cdr3_nt: TGTGCCAGCAAAAGGACTAGGTCTAACACCGGGGAGCTGTTTTTT
cdr3_aa: CASKRTRSNTGELFF

v_call: TRBV12-3/TRBV12-4
clone_size: many
d_call: NA
j_call: TRBJ2-5
cdr3_nt: TGTGCCAGCAGTTTAGCGGCAGGGGAAGGCCCAGAGACCCAGTACTTC
cdr3_aa: CASSLAAGEGPETQYF

v_call: TRBV7-9
clone_size: many
d_call: NA
j_call: TRBJ1-1
cdr3_nt: TGTGCCAGCAGCTTAGCGGGACCGAACACTGAAGCTTTCTTT
cdr3_aa: CASSLAGPNTEAFF

v_call: TRBV20-1
clone_size: few
d_call: TRBD2
j_call: TRBJ2-5
cdr3_nt: TGCAGTGCCAGGCGGCTAGCGGTACTCGAGACCCAGTACTTC
cdr3_aa: CSARRLAVLETQYF

v_call: TRBV12-3/TRBV12-4
clone_size: NA
d_call: TRBD1
j_call: TRBJ2-3
cdr3_nt: TGTGCCAGCAGTTTCCCGCGACAGGGTTTTAGGCGGAGCACAGATACGCAGTATTTT
cdr3_aa: CASSFPRQGFRRSTDTQYF

v_call: TRBV3-1
clone_size: many
d_call: NA
j_call: TRBJ1-6
cdr3_nt: TGTGCCAGCAGTACGAACCACATAAATTCACCCCTCCACTTT
cdr3_aa: CASSTNHINSPLHF

v_call: TRBV6-2/TRBV6-3
clone_size: few
d_call: TRBD1
j_call: TRBJ1-1
cdr3_nt: TGTGCCAGCAGTTCTACCGGGACAGTGAACACTGAAGCTTTCTTT
cdr3_aa: CASSSTGTVNTEAFF

v_call: TRBV7-9
clone_size: NA
d_call: NA
j_call: TRBJ1-1
cdr3_nt: TGTGCCAGCAGCTTAGTCATGGGGGGTGAAGCTTTCTTT
cdr3_aa: CASSLVMGGEAFF

v_call: TRBV11-2
clone_size: many
d_call: NA
j_call: TRBJ1-6
cdr3_nt: TGTGCCAGCAGCTCCGACACGTTCAACCCTCATTCACCCCTCCACTTT
cdr3_aa: CASSSDTFNPHSPLHF

v_call: TRBV7-9
clone_size: many
d_call: NA
j_call: TRBJ1-2
cdr3_nt: TGTGCCAGCAGCTTTAGGCCAGGGGAAGACTATGGCTACACCTTC
cdr3_aa: CASSFRPGEDYGYTF

v_call: TRBV20-1
clone_size: many
d_call: TRBD1
j_call: TRBJ2-7
cdr3_nt: TGCAGTGCCCTCCCGGGACAGGGAGGTTTCTCCGAGCAGTACTTC
cdr3_aa: CSALPGQGGFSEQYF

v_call: TRBV20-1
clone_size: NA
d_call: NA
j_call: TRBJ1-5
cdr3_nt: TGCAGTGCTAGGTCTAGCGGCAATCAGCCCCAGCATTTT
cdr3_aa: CSARSSGNQPQHF

v_call: TRBV19
clone_size: NA
d_call: NA
j_call: TRBJ2-7
cdr3_nt: TGTGCCAGTACCAAAGACGGTACCTACGAGCAGTACTTC
cdr3_aa: CASTKDGTYEQYF

v_call: TRBV20-1
clone_size: many
d_call: TRBD1
j_call: TRBJ1-5
cdr3_nt: TGCAGTGCTAGTTCCAGGGGGCAACAGCCCCAGCATTTT
cdr3_aa: CSASSRGQQPQHF

v_call: TRBV7-2
clone_size: NA
d_call: TRBD1
j_call: TRBJ1-3
cdr3_nt: TGTGCCAGCAGCAAGAGTCCGACAGGGACCGGAAACACCATATATTTT
cdr3_aa: CASSKSPTGTGNTIYF

v_call: TRBV12-3/TRBV12-4
clone_size: many
d_call: NA
j_call: TRBJ2-2
cdr3_nt: TGTGCCAGCAGTTTATTAGGATTGATCGGGGAGCTGTTTTTT
cdr3_aa: CASSLLGLIGELFF

v_call: TRBV18
clone_size: many
d_call: TRBD1
j_call: TRBJ1-5
cdr3_nt: TGTGCCAGCTCCAGGGACAGTCTCAATCAGCCCCAGCATTTT
cdr3_aa: CASSRDSLNQPQHF

v_call: TRBV7-2
clone_size: many
d_call: TRBD1
j_call: TRBJ1-1
cdr3_nt: TGTGCCAGCAGCTCCGACAGGGTACGATTTAGAGGCACTGAAGCTTTCTTT
cdr3_aa: CASSSDRVRFRGTEAFF